This T cell receptor beta chain was captured by sequencing in a study of T-cell memory formation after mild COVID-19. This clonotype was detected ten times or more. Antigen specificity is unknown. General study points: Most CD4+ clones that shrank were in CM and EM, while CD8+ ones turned up in EMRA. Cross-reactive memory seemingly joined, as some responding clones were found in pre-infection memory. Whereas later expanders leaned CD4+, clones contracting day 15 to 85 showed a balanced CD4/CD8 makeup.

TCRdb ran MiXCR on the 5' RACE reads and lists one entry per CDR3 protein. The sample lists about 270,000 distinct CDR3 sequences, roughly 18% seen once, with 20% to 25% in the top ten. V gave up 4 bases and J gave up 4 bases, with 13 bases separating them. Germline assignment: CDR1 SGHRS and CDR2 YFSETQ. This CDR3 has 14 residues. Sequencing was carried out using PBMCs or a T cell subset sorted from them (not recorded which). The clonotype originates from a man younger than 35 who had mild COVID-19 (a few samples of this study predate the infection). Cell type and time point are not known. The chain employs TRBV5-1 and TRBJ2-3; D gene ambiguous. CDR3 protein: CASSHSNSADTQYF. For the CDR3, the DNA is TGCGCCAGCAGCCATAGTAATTCTGCAGATACGCAGTATTTT.